This TCR beta chain was found in a study of T cells in localized non-small cell lung cancer. TCRdb keeps only in-frame clones here, not all; method: immunoSEQ multiplex PCR. The sample holds around 1,400 clones, roughly 27% seen once. This clone appeared many times. CDR1 and CDR2 from the germline V gene are SGHNT and YENEEA. Trimming removed 3 bases at V and 8 bases at J, with 16 bases between. The CDR3 covers 14 residues. This chain uses TRBV11-3 with TRBJ1-2; a weak D match, TRBD1 (5 bases). The sequencing here drew on normal lung tissue next to the tumor, taken before any cancer treatment. The sequence came from a woman aged 18-50 years with stage III lung adenocarcinoma. CDR3 in amino acids: CASSFLGPVVGYTF. The CDR3 region has the DNA TGTGCCAGCAGCTTCTTGGGACCGGTAGTCGGCTACACCTTC.